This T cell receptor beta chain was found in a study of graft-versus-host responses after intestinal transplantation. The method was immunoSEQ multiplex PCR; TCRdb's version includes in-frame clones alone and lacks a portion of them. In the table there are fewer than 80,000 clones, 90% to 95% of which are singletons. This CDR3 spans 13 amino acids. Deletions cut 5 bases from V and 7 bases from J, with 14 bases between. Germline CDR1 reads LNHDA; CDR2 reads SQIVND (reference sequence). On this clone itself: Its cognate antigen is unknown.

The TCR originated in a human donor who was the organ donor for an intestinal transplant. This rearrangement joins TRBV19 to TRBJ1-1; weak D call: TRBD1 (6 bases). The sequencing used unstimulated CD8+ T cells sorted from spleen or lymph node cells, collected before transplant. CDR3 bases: TGTGCCAGTAGTCAGGCAGGGGCAGGTGAAGCTTTCTTT. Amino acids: CASSQAGAGEAFF.